The clone carrying this T cell receptor beta chain was detected only once. Deep was the level used in running the assay. The genomic DNA of each subset was split evenly across several immunoSEQ plates. The authors loaded 200 ng DNA, around 30,000 T cell genomes, into sorted-subset replicate PCRs. This table comes from immunoSEQ multiplex PCR, and its TCRdb copy is limited to in-frame clones, with some not included. The top ten clones hold under 0.45% of a sample with about 2.3 million clones, roughly 93% of them seen once. The data originate from a study of shared clonotypes between healthy human individuals. V was shortened by 6 bases and J by 3 bases, with 5 bases between the two germline ends. Germline CDR1 and CDR2: MNHNS and SASEGT. The CDR3 length is 11 residues. Splitting of CD4+ cells produced CD45RA+ naive and CD45RA-negative memory subsets.

The specimen was naive CD4+ T cells from PBMCs. Subset specified: CD45RA+ positively selected. This chain uses TRBV6-1 with TRBJ1-1; D call uncertain. The TCR was taken from a man aged 18 to 30 in good health. Some clones in this sample may be carry-over from other donors' samples. CDR3 amino acids: CASRAYTEAFF. The CDR3 DNA is TGTGCCAGCAGGGCTTACACTGAAGCTTTCTTT.